These T cell receptor beta chains were read from a single sample in a study of cytomegalovirus exposure and HLA in healthy donors. Method: immunoSEQ multiplex PCR; TCRdb's copy keeps in-frame clones and lacks some. The sample has approximately 110,000 clones, about nine tenths seen once; the top ten hold around 2.1%. The sample taken for sequencing was PBMCs. Source of these receptors: a woman between 18 and 29 years old in good health and CMV-seronegative. Both conserved end residues are part of each CDR3. Fields, in order: D gene, V gene, clone size, J gene, CDR3 protein, CDR3 DNA. The D gene is left open where the match is weak. Where a row states a size, it is once, few, many or the class of an expanded clone; other rows omit it.

>TRBD2|TRBV6-5|NA|TRBJ2-5
CASSYSPSGSQETQYF
TGTGCCAGCAGTTACTCCCCTAGCGGGAGCCAAGAGACCCAGTACTTC
>TRBD1|TRBV5-1|NA|TRBJ1-2
CASTQGQGLGYTF
TGCGCCAGCACCCAAGGACAGGGCCTCGGCTACACCTTC
>NA|TRBV28|once|TRBJ1-2
CSTAEMHGRGYTF
TGTTCCACAGCAGAAATGCATGGGAGGGGCTACACCTTC
>NA|TRBV10-3|once|TRBJ1-5
CAISESSRNQDQPQHF
TGTGCCATCAGTGAGTCGTCGAGAAATCAAGATCAGCCCCAGCATTTT
>TRBD1|TRBV7-2|NA|TRBJ2-5
CASSLAGTGEETQYF
TGTGCCAGCAGCTTAGCCGGGACAGGGGAAGAGACCCAGTACTTC
>NA|TRBV7-9|NA|TRBJ1-2
CASSPAGANGYTF
TGTGCCAGCAGCCCCGCAGGGGCGAATGGCTACACCTTC
>NA|TRBV27|NA|TRBJ1-3
CASSLSSGSGSSGNTIYF
TGTGCCAGCAGTTTATCATCCGGGAGCGGGAGCTCTGGAAACACCATATATTTT
>TRBD2|TRBV11-3|NA|TRBJ2-1
CASSLDGEREGLYNEQFF
TGTGCCAGCAGCTTAGATGGGGAGCGGGAGGGCCTCTACAATGAGCAGTTCTTC
>TRBD2|TRBV28|NA|TRBJ2-7
CASSLRTSGRYNEQYF
TGTGCCAGCAGCTTAAGGACTAGCGGGAGGTACAACGAGCAGTACTTC
>TRBD1|TRBV25-1|NA|TRBJ2-7
CASSPSVGQGYYEQYF
TGTGCCAGCAGTCCCTCGGTGGGACAGGGGTACTACGAGCAGTACTTC
>NA|TRBV2|NA|TRBJ2-7
CASRTQGGSHEQYF
TGTGCCAGCAGGACCCAGGGGGGTTCCCACGAGCAGTACTTC
>NA|TRBV7-9|NA|TRBJ1-1
CASTHLGGNTEAFF
TGTGCCAGCACACATCTCGGGGGGAACACTGAAGCTTTCTTT
>NA|TRBV30|NA|TRBJ2-2
CAQQTTATGELFF
TGTGCCCAACAAACGACAGCCACCGGGGAGCTGTTTTTT
>NA|TRBV6-1|NA|TRBJ2-7
CASSLGQISSYEQYF
TGTGCCAGCAGCCTCGGACAGATAAGCTCCTACGAGCAGTACTTC
>TRBD2|TRBV4-2|NA|TRBJ2-3
CASSPGLAGEDTQYF
TGTGCCAGCAGTCCGGGACTAGCGGGAGAGGATACGCAGTATTTT
>TRBD1|TRBV7-2|NA|TRBJ1-2
CASSLSGTGHVTF
TGTGCCAGCAGCTTATCCGGGACAGGGCATGTCACCTTC
>NA|TRBV7-7|NA|TRBJ1-5
CASSPDRNQPQHF
TGTGCCAGCAGCCCCGATAGAAATCAGCCCCAGCATTTT